This is a list of T cell receptor beta chains from one sample in a study of identical twins. TCRdb re-analysed the 5' RACE reads in MiXCR, keeping a single row per CDR3 protein. The repertoire includes some 1,700,000 distinct CDR3 sequences, about 32% of them detected once, and 0.25% to 0.3% sits in the top ten. Sequenced input: cord blood. The receptor source for this set is a newborn girl in good health. CDR3s include the opening cysteine and the closing phenylalanine or tryptophan. D genes are given only for firm matches. Expanded clones get a size class; other rows say once, few or many, or leave the size out.

clone size | J gene | V gene | D gene | CDR3 protein | CDR3 DNA
few | TRBJ2-5 | TRBV20-1 | - | CSAWTREEETQYF | TGCAGTGCTTGGACCAGGGAGGAGGAGACCCAGTACTTC
- | TRBJ2-7 | TRBV11-2 | TRBD2 | CASSFLLAGGLYEQYF | TGTGCCAGCAGCTTCCTCCTAGCGGGGGGGCTGTACGAGCAGTACTTC
- | TRBJ1-5 | TRBV6-5 | - | CASKTSRRASNQPQHF | TGTGCCAGTAAAACATCACGGAGGGCTAGCAATCAGCCCCAGCATTTT
few | TRBJ1-6 | TRBV4-1 | - | CASSQDLVSNSPLHF | TGCGCCAGCAGCCAAGATCTTGTGAGCAATTCACCCCTCCACTTT
- | TRBJ2-5 | TRBV2 | - | CASSQSRVWETQYF | TGTGCCAGCAGCCAAAGCAGGGTGTGGGAGACCCAGTACTTC
- | TRBJ2-1 | TRBV7-9 | - | CASSFGGLYNEQFF | TGTGCCAGCAGCTTTGGCGGACTGTACAATGAGCAGTTCTTC
- | TRBJ2-5 | TRBV20-1 | TRBD2 | CSAGTRAGGPYNEQYF | TGCAGTGCTGGAACCAGAGCGGGAGGGCCATACAATGAGCAGTACTTC
- | TRBJ1-6 | TRBV11-2 | - | CAGSLSTASSYNSPLHF | TGTGCCGGCAGCTTATCGACAGCGAGCTCCTATAATTCACCCCTCCACTTT
- | TRBJ2-5 | TRBV20-1 | TRBD1 | CSARDGQAWETQYF | TGCAGTGCTAGAGATGGACAGGCCTGGGAGACCCAGTACTTC
- | TRBJ2-1 | TRBV29-1 | TRBD2 | CSVEDPSGSGYEQFF | TGCAGCGTTGAAGATCCTAGCGGGAGTGGGTATGAGCAGTTCTTC
few | TRBJ2-1 | TRBV5-1 | TRBD2 | CASSLSRGGAYNEQFF | TGCGCCAGCAGCTTGTCACGCGGGGGGGCCTACAATGAGCAGTTCTTC
- | TRBJ2-1 | TRBV6-1 | - | CASTQLRTDSGTYNEQFF | TGTGCCAGCACTCAGCTGCGGACAGACTCTGGGACCTACAATGAGCAGTTCTTC
- | TRBJ1-5 | TRBV10-3 | TRBD1 | CAISGTGGWPQHF | TGTGCCATCAGTGGGACAGGGGGCTGGCCCCAGCATTTT
few | TRBJ1-4 | TRBV2 | - | CASSERWRLNEKLFF | TGTGCCAGCAGTGAACGATGGAGACTGAATGAAAAACTGTTTTTT
few | TRBJ2-1 | TRBV5-1 | TRBD2 | CASSSGTSGRNYNEQFF | TGCGCCAGCAGCTCCGGGACTAGCGGGAGGAACTACAATGAGCAGTTCTTC
many | TRBJ2-7 | TRBV9 | - | CASSVGTFSSYEQYF | TGTGCCAGCAGCGTAGGAACGTTTAGCTCCTACGAGCAGTACTTC
few | TRBJ2-3 | TRBV6-5 | - | CASSPRLLSTDTQYF | TGTGCCAGCAGTCCCCGACTCCTAAGCACAGATACGCAGTATTTT
few | TRBJ1-2 | TRBV5-5 | TRBD1 | CASSLEAGGLGNYGYTF | TGTGCCAGCAGCTTGGAGGCAGGGGGCCTCGGGAACTATGGCTACACCTTC
- | TRBJ2-7 | TRBV3-1 | TRBD2 | CASSRLAVDEQYF | TGTGCCAGCAGCCGACTAGCGGTCGACGAGCAGTACTTC
- | TRBJ2-2 | TRBV7-9 | - | CASSLAASANTGELFF | TGTGCCAGCAGCTTAGCAGCCAGCGCGAACACCGGGGAGCTGTTTTTT
- | TRBJ2-3 | TRBV15 | - | CATSNAYTQYF | TGTGCCACCAGCAACGCTTATACGCAGTATTTT
- | TRBJ1-2 | TRBV5-1 | TRBD1 | CASSPDRLSDYGYTF | TGCGCCAGCAGCCCGGACAGGTTGAGCGACTATGGCTACACCTTC
few | TRBJ2-3 | TRBV28 | - | CASSLGLYTQYF | TGTGCCAGCAGTTTAGGGCTTTATACGCAGTATTTT
- | TRBJ2-1 | TRBV2 | - | CASSGRSGPWSGEQFF | TGTGCCAGCAGTGGTCGATCGGGACCCTGGTCGGGTGAGCAGTTCTTC
many | TRBJ1-5 | TRBV7-9 | - | CASSFGRYSNQPQHF | TGTGCCAGCAGCTTTGGGCGTTATAGCAATCAGCCCCAGCATTTT
- | TRBJ2-7 | TRBV20-1 | TRBD1 | CSAEGAEQYF | TGCAGTGCCGAGGGGGCCGAGCAGTACTTC
few | TRBJ2-3 | TRBV3-1 | - | CASSQDFAGRGDTQYF | TGTGCCAGCAGCCAGGACTTTGCCGGACGGGGAGATACGCAGTATTTT
few | TRBJ2-7 | TRBV6-5 | - | CASSYSTGGRTYEQYF | TGTGCCAGCAGTTACTCGACTGGGGGAAGGACCTACGAGCAGTACTTC
few | TRBJ1-1 | TRBV13 | - | CASSLEEYGVGTEAFF | TGTGCCAGCAGCTTAGAGGAGTATGGGGTTGGCACTGAAGCTTTCTTT
few | TRBJ2-4 | TRBV3-1 | TRBD2 | CASSQIAGGPAKNIQYF | TGTGCCAGCAGCCAAATAGCGGGAGGGCCGGCCAAAAACATTCAGTACTTC
- | TRBJ1-1 | TRBV7-9 | TRBD1 | CASTRTGLNTEAFF | TGTGCCAGTACAAGGACAGGCCTGAACACTGAAGCTTTCTTT
few | TRBJ1-1 | TRBV29-1 | - | CSATGLRDTEAFF | TGCAGTGCTACAGGGTTGCGGGACACTGAAGCTTTCTTT
many | TRBJ2-3 | TRBV28 | TRBD1 | CASSSTGTTDTQYF | TGTGCCAGCAGTTCGACAGGGACCACAGATACGCAGTATTTT
few | TRBJ2-3 | TRBV2 | - | CASRGTSSLVDTQYF | TGTGCCAGCAGAGGGACTTCTTCGTTGGTGGATACGCAGTATTTT
once | TRBJ2-7 | TRBV20-1 | TRBD2 | CSAVSGAYEQYF | TGCAGTGCCGTAAGCGGGGCTTACGAGCAGTACTTC
few | TRBJ1-1 | TRBV7-9 | - | CASTEGRAVDTEAFF | TGTGCCAGCACCGAGGGAAGGGCAGTGGACACTGAAGCTTTCTTT
- | TRBJ2-2 | TRBV29-1 | - | CSVEGGPGELFF | TGCAGCGTTGAGGGGGGGCCCGGGGAGCTGTTTTTT